Below are 14 T cell receptor beta chains sequenced from a single sample in a study of blood T cells in healthy people across ages. A second PCR of roughly 7 to 11 cycles used a sample-barcoded 5' primer and a J-beta primer mix. TCRdb re-called the 5' RACE reads with MiXCR, one entry per CDR3 protein. Found here are some 890,000 distinct CDR3 sequences, roughly 29% of them singletons; the top ten hold 10%. This sample also belongs to another study, concerning T cells of mothers and their children.

Sequenced sample: blood. These receptors were obtained from a woman in her 40s in good health.

This clonotype has a handful of counts. The chain carries TRBV12-3 or TRBV12-4 and TRBJ2-7; D might be TRBD1 (8 bases). V was trimmed by 6 bases and J by 3 bases, leaving 18 bases between them. The CDR3 extends over 15 amino acids. The CDR3 region has the DNA TGTGCCAGCAGCCCAACAGGGGGGGGGTTCTACGAGCAGTACTTC. Amino acids: CASSPTGGGFYEQYF.

In its sample, this clonotype was seen a few times. The rearrangement joins TRBV5-1 to TRBJ1-3; 8 bases are a match to TRBD1. Germline V gene lookup returns CDR1 SGHRS and CDR2 YFSETQ. The V gene end was trimmed by 1 base and the J gene end by 7 bases; junction bases not matched to a gene: 10. This CDR3 has 16 residues. CDR3 nucleotides: TGCGCCAGCAGCTTGACCGGACAGGGTTTGCAGAACACCATATATTTT. Translation: CASSLTGQGLQNTIYF.

The J gene is TRBJ2-1, the V gene TRBV20-1, with 9 positions matching TRBD2. Looked up from germline, CDR1 is DFQATT and CDR2 is SNEGSKA (reference sequence). The V gene end was trimmed by 0 bases and the J gene end by 8 bases; junction bases not matched to a gene: 11. This CDR3 contains 16 residues. In DNA, the CDR3 is TGCAGTGCTAGAGATCAAGCGGGGGGAGTTGTATATGAGCAGTTCTTC. Protein product: CSARDQAGGVVYEQFF.

In DNA, the CDR3 is TGTGCCAGCAGGGTAGCGAATGAGCAGTTCTTC. It yields the protein CASRVANEQFF. V and J are TRBV28 and TRBJ2-1; a weak D match, TRBD2 (5 bases). The germline V gene has CDR1 MDHEN and CDR2 SYDVKM. The CDR3 has 11 residues. Deletions cut 6 bases from V and 7 bases from J, with 7 bases between.

This clonotype was observed many times. The chain is built from TRBV24-1 and TRBJ2-1; D is ambiguous. V was clipped by 2 bases and J by 8 bases, with 15 bases between them. The germline gives CDR1 KGHDR, CDR2 SFDVKD. The CDR3 loop spans 15 amino acids. The DNA of the CDR3 is TGTGCCACCAGTGATTCCGACTTAGACTGGGATGAGCAGTTCTTC. Translation gives CATSDSDLDWDEQFF.

This clonotype was observed a few times. The chain combines TRBV14 with TRBJ1-2, with D tentatively TRBD1 (5 bases). V shed 1 base and J shed 8 bases, with 14 bases lying between them. Germline V gene sequence: CDR1 SGHDN, CDR2 FVKESK. The CDR3 spans 14 residues. This CDR3 is CASSQVPRGGGYTF. The CDR3 DNA reads TGTGCCAGCAGCCAAGTTCCGAGGGGTGGAGGCTACACCTTC.

There are a few counts of this clonotype. This chain connects TRBV14 to TRBJ2-7, with TRBD2 as a possible D gene (5 bases). The CDR3 runs 12 residues. The germline gives CDR1 SGHDN, CDR2 FVKESK. V gave up 2 bases and J gave up 5 bases, with 7 bases separating them. The CDR3 DNA is TGTGCCAGCAGCCAATCCGGGAACGAGCAGTACTTC. It specifies CASSQSGNEQYF.

The sample holds one count of this clonotype. This may be a read error, as it is one base from a much larger clone. The V gene is TRBV20-1, the J gene TRBJ2-1; D gene uncertain. Trimming took 4 bases from V and 13 from J, leaving 20 bases between them. The germline V gene encodes CDR1 DFQATT and CDR2 SNEGSKA (reference sequence). This CDR3 is built from 13 residues. The CDR3 region is CSATRTAKETQFF. Written as DNA, the CDR3 is TGCAGTGCTACCCGCACGGCCAAAGAGACCCAGTTCTTC.

This clonotype was found many times. This chain joins TRBV7-2 and TRBJ1-2; 8 positions agree with TRBD1. In germline, CDR1 is SGHTA, CDR2 FQGNSA. This CDR3 contains 13 residues. J was trimmed by 4 bases and V by 5 bases; bases with no gene match: 3. The DNA of the CDR3 is TGTGCCAGCAGCCCCACAGGGGGCTATGGCTACACCTTC. Its protein is CASSPTGGYGYTF. The complete variable domain, with remaining parts taken from reference TRBV7-2 and TRBJ1-2, reads GAGVSQSPSNKVTEKGKDVELRCDPISGHTALYWYRQSLGQGLEFLIYFQGNSAPDKSGLPSDRFSAERTGGSVSTLTIQRTQQEDSAVYLCASSPTGGYGYTFGSGTRLTVV.

This rearrangement joins TRBV4-1 to TRBJ2-7; D possibly corresponds to TRBD1 (7 bases). Trimming removed 4 bases from V and 6 bases from J, with 22 bases in between. This CDR3 spans 16 amino acids. Germline CDR1 is MGHRA and CDR2 is YSYEKL. The CDR3 loop reads CASSPYRGGLFGEQYF. CDR3 bases: TGCGCCAGCAGCCCGTACAGGGGCGGACTATTCGGCGAGCAGTACTTC.

The gene calls are TRBV5-6 and TRBJ1-1; a possible D gene is TRBD1 (5 bases). The CDR3 is made up of 13 amino acids. The V end lost 5 bases, the J end lost 5 bases, and 13 bases lay between the germline ends. Germline V gives CDR1 SGHDT, CDR2 YYEEEE. The DNA for the CDR3 is TGTGCCAGCAGTATGGGGGGGGTAACTGAAGCTTTCTTT. Translation gives CASSMGGVTEAFF.

The V gene is TRBV6-1, the J gene TRBJ2-3, with 7 bases fitting TRBD2. This CDR3 spans 15 amino acids. The V gene's germline CDR1 is MNHNS and CDR2 SASEGT. The V and J ends lost 4 bases and 4 bases, in that order; junction bases with no gene match: 8. This chain's CDR3 is CASSGPRGGADTQYF. The CDR3 nucleotides are TGTGCCAGCAGTGGTCCACGCGGGGGAGCAGATACGCAGTATTTT.

This chain links TRBV7-2 with TRBJ2-1; 9 nucleotides match TRBD2. Germline-derived CDR1 and CDR2 are SGHTA and FQGNSA. V lost 5 bases to trimming and J lost 5 bases; unmatched junction nucleotides: 13. The CDR3 loop spans 17 amino acids. As DNA, the CDR3 is TGTGCCAGCAGCCCAGGAGCGGGCGGGGGGGCGAACAATGAGCAGTTCTTC. It specifies CASSPGAGGGANNEQFF. Using reference TRBV7-2 and TRBJ2-1 for the parts outside the CDR3, the full variable domain is GAGVSQSPSNKVTEKGKDVELRCDPISGHTALYWYRQSLGQGLEFLIYFQGNSAPDKSGLPSDRFSAERTGGSVSTLTIQRTQQEDSAVYLCASSPGAGGGANNEQFFGPGTRLTVL.

This clonotype was found a few times. V gene TRBV29-1 combines with J gene TRBJ1-3, with D unresolved. V gave up 6 bases and J gave up 0 bases, with 12 bases separating them. Looked up from germline, CDR1 is SQVTM and CDR2 is ANQGSEA. CDR3 length: 14 amino acids. The CDR3 here is CSVQQQSSGNTIYF. The DNA for the CDR3 is TGCAGCGTCCAACAACAGAGCTCTGGAAACACCATATATTTT.